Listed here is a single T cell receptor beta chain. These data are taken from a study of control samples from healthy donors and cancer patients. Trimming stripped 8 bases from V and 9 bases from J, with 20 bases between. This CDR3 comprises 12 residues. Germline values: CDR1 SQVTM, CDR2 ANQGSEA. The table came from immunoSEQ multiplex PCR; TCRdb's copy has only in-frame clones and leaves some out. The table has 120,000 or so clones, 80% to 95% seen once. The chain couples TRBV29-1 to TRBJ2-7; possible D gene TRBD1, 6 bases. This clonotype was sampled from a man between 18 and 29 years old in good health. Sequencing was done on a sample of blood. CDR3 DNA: TGCAGCCCGACCTCGGGGCAGGGGCGGCAGTACGTC. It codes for CSPTSGQGRQYV.